A selection of T cell receptor beta chains follows, all from one sample in a study of T-cell reconstitution after alpha-beta-depleted transplantation in children. TCRdb re-called the PCR reads through MiXCR, storing one row per CDR3 protein. The sample holds 200,000 to 300,000 distinct CDR3 sequences, around 12% seen once. Sequences were derived from PBMCs from the stem cell graft donor, sampled from the stem cell graft. These receptors came from a human donor who donated a stem cell graft to a child with acute lymphoblastic leukemia. The CDR3 runs from the conserved cysteine through the conserved F or W. Fields, in order: CDR3 length, V gene, J gene, CDR3 protein.

len: 16
v_gene: TRBV5-1
j_gene: TRBJ1-2
CDR3aa: CASSLKGTGPVYGYTF

len: 18
v_gene: TRBV4-3
j_gene: TRBJ1-3
CDR3aa: CASSQAFEGYSAGNTIYF

len: 14
v_gene: TRBV20-1
j_gene: TRBJ1-6
CDR3aa: CSARVSPTYSPLHF

len: 14
v_gene: TRBV7-9
j_gene: TRBJ2-1
CDR3aa: CASSPSGGVNEQFF

len: 13
v_gene: TRBV18
j_gene: TRBJ2-1
CDR3aa: CAALRPSYNEQFF

len: 13
v_gene: TRBV6-1
j_gene: TRBJ1-1
CDR3aa: CASSEGGVTEAFF

len: 13
v_gene: TRBV9
j_gene: TRBJ2-1
CDR3aa: CASSGLPQNEQFF

len: 13
v_gene: TRBV29-1
j_gene: TRBJ1-2
CDR3aa: CSVVQGRKDGYTF

len: 18
v_gene: TRBV3-1
j_gene: TRBJ1-2
CDR3aa: CATCPTTGTGGRNYGYTF

len: 12
v_gene: TRBV29-1
j_gene: TRBJ2-3
CDR3aa: CSVWQAQESQYF

len: 19
v_gene: TRBV11-2
j_gene: TRBJ2-2
CDR3aa: CASSPSSPSDNRNTGELFF

len: 16
v_gene: TRBV5-6
j_gene: TRBJ1-6
CDR3aa: CASSVGPTLRNSPLHF

len: 13
v_gene: TRBV15
j_gene: TRBJ2-3
CDR3aa: CATSIVGTDTQYF

len: 13
v_gene: TRBV19
j_gene: TRBJ2-7
CDR3aa: CASSIVGTYEQYF

len: 9
v_gene: TRBV29-1
j_gene: TRBJ1-1
CDR3aa: CSGGTEAFF

len: 14
v_gene: TRBV6-5
j_gene: TRBJ1-6
CDR3aa: CASSPGQRRPPLHF

len: 17
v_gene: TRBV12-3/TRBV12-4
j_gene: TRBJ2-1
CDR3aa: CASSLRGPGQGGPEQFF

len: 17
v_gene: TRBV6-5
j_gene: TRBJ1-1
CDR3aa: CASSYSRLRGARTEAFF

len: 15
v_gene: TRBV12-3/TRBV12-4
j_gene: TRBJ2-7
CDR3aa: CASSLSGTGTYEQYF

len: 15
v_gene: TRBV4-3
j_gene: TRBJ2-3
CDR3aa: CASSQAGQGTDTQYF

len: 14
v_gene: TRBV7-9
j_gene: TRBJ1-4
CDR3aa: CASSERVGGEKLFF

len: 14
v_gene: TRBV12-3/TRBV12-4
j_gene: TRBJ2-5
CDR3aa: CASSLRTYQETQYF

len: 16
v_gene: TRBV21-1
j_gene: TRBJ2-2
CDR3aa: CASSKARGGHTGELFF

len: 14
v_gene: TRBV6-5
j_gene: TRBJ2-7
CDR3aa: CASSRQENPYEQYF

len: 14
v_gene: TRBV5-6
j_gene: TRBJ2-3
CDR3aa: CASSLGQRPDTQYF

len: 14
v_gene: TRBV29-1
j_gene: TRBJ2-3
CDR3aa: CSSVGQWGADTQYF

len: 15
v_gene: TRBV3-1
j_gene: TRBJ1-4
CDR3aa: CASSQRRGDVEKLFF

len: 13
v_gene: TRBV12-3/TRBV12-4
j_gene: TRBJ2-5
CDR3aa: CASTPTSEETQYF

len: 14
v_gene: TRBV9
j_gene: TRBJ2-5
CDR3aa: CASSVRGARETQYF

len: 13
v_gene: TRBV29-1
j_gene: TRBJ1-5
CDR3aa: CSVQGASNQPQHF

len: 16
v_gene: TRBV3-1
j_gene: TRBJ1-1
CDR3aa: CASSQRAGGANTEAFF

len: 18
v_gene: TRBV6-2/TRBV6-3
j_gene: TRBJ1-2
CDR3aa: CASSYSAPGLQEDYGYTF